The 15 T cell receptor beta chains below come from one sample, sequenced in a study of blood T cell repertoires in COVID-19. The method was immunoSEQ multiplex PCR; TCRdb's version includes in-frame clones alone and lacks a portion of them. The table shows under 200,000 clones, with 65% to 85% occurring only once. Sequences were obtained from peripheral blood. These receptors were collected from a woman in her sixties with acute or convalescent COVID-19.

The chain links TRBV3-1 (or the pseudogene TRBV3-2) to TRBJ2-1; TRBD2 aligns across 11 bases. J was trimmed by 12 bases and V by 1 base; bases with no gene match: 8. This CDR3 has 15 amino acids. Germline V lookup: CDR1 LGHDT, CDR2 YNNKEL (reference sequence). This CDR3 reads CASSQVAGGPQWQFF. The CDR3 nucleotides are TGTGCCAGCAGCCAAGTAGCGGGGGGGCCACAATGGCAGTTCTTC.

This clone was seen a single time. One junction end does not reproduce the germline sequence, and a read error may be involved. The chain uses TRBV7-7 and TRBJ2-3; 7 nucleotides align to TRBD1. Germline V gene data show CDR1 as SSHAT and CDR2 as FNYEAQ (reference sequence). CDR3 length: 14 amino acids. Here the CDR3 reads CASSLGGLSDTQYF. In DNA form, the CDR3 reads TGTGCTAGCAGCTTAGGGGGCTTGTCAGATACGCAGTATTTT.

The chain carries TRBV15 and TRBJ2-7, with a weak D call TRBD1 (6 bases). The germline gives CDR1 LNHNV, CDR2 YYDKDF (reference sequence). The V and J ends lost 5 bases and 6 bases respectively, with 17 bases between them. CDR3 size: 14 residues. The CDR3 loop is CATSGRQEAGEQYF. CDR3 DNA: TGTGCCACCAGCGGGAGACAGGAGGCCGGCGAGCAGTACTTC.

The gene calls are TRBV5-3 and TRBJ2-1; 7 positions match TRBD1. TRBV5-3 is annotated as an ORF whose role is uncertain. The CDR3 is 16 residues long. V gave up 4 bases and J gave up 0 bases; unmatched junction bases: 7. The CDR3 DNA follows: TGTGCCAGAAGCACCACAGACAGGGCCTCCTACAATGAGCAGTTCTTC. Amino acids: CARSTTDRASYNEQFF.

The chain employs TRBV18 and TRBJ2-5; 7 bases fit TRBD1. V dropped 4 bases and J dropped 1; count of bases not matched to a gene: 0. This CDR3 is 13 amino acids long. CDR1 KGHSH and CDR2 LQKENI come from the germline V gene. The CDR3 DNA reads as TGTGCCAGCTCACAGGGGGCCCAAGAGACCCAGTACTTC. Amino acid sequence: CASSQGAQETQYF. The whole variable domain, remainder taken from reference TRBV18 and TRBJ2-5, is NAGVMQNPRHLVRRRGQEARLRCSPMKGHSHVYWYRQLPEEGLKFMVYLQKENIIDESGMPKERFSAEFPKEGPSILRIQQVVRGDSAAYFCASSQGAQETQYFGPGTRLLVL.

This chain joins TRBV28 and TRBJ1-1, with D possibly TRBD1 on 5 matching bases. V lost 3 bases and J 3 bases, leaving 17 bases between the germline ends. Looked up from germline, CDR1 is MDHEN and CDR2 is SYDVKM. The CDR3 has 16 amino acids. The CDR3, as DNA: TGTGCCAGCAGTTTCTTAGCAGCAGGGCTGGACACTGAAGCTTTCTTT. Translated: CASSFLAAGLDTEAFF.

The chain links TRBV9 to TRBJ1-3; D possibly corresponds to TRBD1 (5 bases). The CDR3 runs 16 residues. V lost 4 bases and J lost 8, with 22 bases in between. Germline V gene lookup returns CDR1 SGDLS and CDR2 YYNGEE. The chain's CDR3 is CASSPGPGGQYYTIYF. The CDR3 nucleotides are TGTGCCAGCAGCCCAGGGCCGGGAGGGCAGTATTACACCATATATTTT.

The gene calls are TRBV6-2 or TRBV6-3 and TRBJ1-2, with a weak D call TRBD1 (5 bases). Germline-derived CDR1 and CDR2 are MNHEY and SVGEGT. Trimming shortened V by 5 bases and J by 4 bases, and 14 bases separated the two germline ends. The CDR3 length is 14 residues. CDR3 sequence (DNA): TGTGCCAGCAGTATTGACAGAGCTCTCTATGGCTACACCTTC. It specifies CASSIDRALYGYTF.

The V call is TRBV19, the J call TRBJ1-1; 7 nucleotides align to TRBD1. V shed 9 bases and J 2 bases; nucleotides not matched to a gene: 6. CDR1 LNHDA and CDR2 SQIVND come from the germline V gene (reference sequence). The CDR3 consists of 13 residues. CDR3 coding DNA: TGTGCCAGCCGGTACAGGGGTAACACTGAAGCTTTCTTT. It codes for CASRYRGNTEAFF.

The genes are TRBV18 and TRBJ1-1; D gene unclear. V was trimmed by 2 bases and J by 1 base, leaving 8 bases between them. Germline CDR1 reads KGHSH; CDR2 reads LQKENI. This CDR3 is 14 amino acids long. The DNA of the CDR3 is TGTGCCAGCTCACCAGTGGCGGGGAACACTGAAGCTTTCTTT. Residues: CASSPVAGNTEAFF. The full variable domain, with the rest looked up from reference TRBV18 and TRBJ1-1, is NAGVMQNPRHLVRRRGQEARLRCSPMKGHSHVYWYRQLPEEGLKFMVYLQKENIIDESGMPKERFSAEFPKEGPSILRIQQVVRGDSAAYFCASSPVAGNTEAFFGQGTRLTVV.

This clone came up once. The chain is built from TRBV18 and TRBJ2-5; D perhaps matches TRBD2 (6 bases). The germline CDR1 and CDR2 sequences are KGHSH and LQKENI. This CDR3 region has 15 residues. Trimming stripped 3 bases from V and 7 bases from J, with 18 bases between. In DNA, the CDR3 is TGTGCCAGCTCACCGGCTAGCGTACGATCAGGGACCCAGTACTTC. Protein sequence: CASSPASVRSGTQYF. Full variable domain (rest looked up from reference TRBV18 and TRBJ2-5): NAGVMQNPRHLVRRRGQEARLRCSPMKGHSHVYWYRQLPEEGLKFMVYLQKENIIDESGMPKERFSAEFPKEGPSILRIQQVVRGDSAAYFCASSPASVRSGTQYFGPGTRLLVL.

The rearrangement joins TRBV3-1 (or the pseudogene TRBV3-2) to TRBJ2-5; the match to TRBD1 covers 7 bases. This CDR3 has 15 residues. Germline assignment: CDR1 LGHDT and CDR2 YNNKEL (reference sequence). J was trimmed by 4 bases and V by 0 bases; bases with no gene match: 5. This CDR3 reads CASSQERAGGETQYF. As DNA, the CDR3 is TGTGCCAGCAGCCAAGAGAGGGCAGGGGGAGAGACCCAGTACTTC.

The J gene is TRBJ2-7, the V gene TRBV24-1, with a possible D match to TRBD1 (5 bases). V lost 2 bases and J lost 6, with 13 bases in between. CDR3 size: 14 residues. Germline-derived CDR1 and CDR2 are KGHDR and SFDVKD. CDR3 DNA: TGTGCCACCAGTGATTCGGACATTCGGGCCGAGCAGTACTTC. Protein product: CATSDSDIRAEQYF.

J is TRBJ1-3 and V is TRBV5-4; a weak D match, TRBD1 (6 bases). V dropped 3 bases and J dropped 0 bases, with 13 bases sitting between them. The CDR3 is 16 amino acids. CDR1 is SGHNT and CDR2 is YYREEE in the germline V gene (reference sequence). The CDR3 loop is CASSSQGPFSGNTIYF. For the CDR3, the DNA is TGTGCCAGCAGCTCTCAGGGGCCTTTCTCTGGAAACACCATATATTTT.

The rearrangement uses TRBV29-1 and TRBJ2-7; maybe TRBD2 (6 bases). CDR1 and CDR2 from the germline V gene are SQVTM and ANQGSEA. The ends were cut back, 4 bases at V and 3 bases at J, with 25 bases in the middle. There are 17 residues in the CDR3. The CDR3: CSVGRPPRDRLGYEQYF. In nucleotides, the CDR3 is TGCAGCGTTGGACGTCCCCCTCGGGACCGACTAGGCTACGAGCAGTACTTC.